This T cell receptor (beta chain) was captured in a study of chemoradiotherapy in HPV16-positive cancers (dated by TCRdb to 2022 to 2024). At the level of the whole study: Functional T-cell assays on cells from a couple of HPV16-positive patients defined candidate HPV-specific T-cell clones and common TCR motifs. The candidate HPV-specific TCRs and motifs were subsequently tracked in TCR repertoires obtained from 70 to 95 patients with HPV-related cancers. The study asked whether T-cell immunity against the HPV oncoproteins E6 and E7 changes during chemoradiotherapy and whether it affects survival. Paper-wide results and their limitations: Expansion of candidate HPV-specific clones and E7-related TCR motifs was observed in the tumor microenvironment during treatment, whereas no such expansion was observed for non-HPV-specific T cells. Only a couple of HPV16-positive patients were used to derive the functional definition of HPV-specific T cells, and the survival association was reported for HPV16-positive patients. In HPV16-positive patients, expansion of HPV-responsive T cells during chemoradiotherapy was found to be associated with improved recurrence-free survival.

The library was prepared using the immunoSEQ multiplex PCR assay. TCRdb limited this immuneACCESS table to in-frame rearrangements with V and J called. A share of clones is missing; checked studies link under half to unresolved V genes, and the rest is unexplained. The sample data list fewer than 30,000 clones, and roughly 94% of these were observed just once. The leading ten clones occupy approximately 2.7% of the sample. Because repertoires were sampled repeatedly during chemoradiotherapy, clonal expansion in the tumor microenvironment could be followed. The CDR3 numbers 15 residues from cysteine through phenylalanine. Only CDR3 DNA remains: 45 bases, in frame from the first base. The germline V gene specifies MDHEN as CDR1 and SYDVKM as CDR2. V is cut by 3 bases and J by 3 bases, and the space between the germline ends is 9 bases. With regard to this clone: Its target antigen remains unknown. No per-base quality is available; no much larger clone lies one base away.

Sampling was conducted from a patient who underwent chemoradiotherapy. The chain is encoded by TRBV28 joined to TRBJ2-6; a tentative D match to TRBD2 spans 6 bases. The TCR originated in a human donor with HPV-associated anogenital cancer. Here the CDR3 is given as CASSFLGGGANVLTF. The DNA sequence reads TGTGCCAGCAGTTTTTTGGGAGGTGGGGCCAACGTCCTGACTTTC.